The present TCR beta chain was sequenced within a study of patients with pleural tuberculosis (dated by TCRdb to the mid-2010s). This clonotype has ten or more counts. There is no known antigen for this receptor. No much larger clone is present one base from it, and per-base qualities are unavailable. Sequencing was performed on an Illumina Genome Analyzer IIx. TCRdb reran the public reads through fastp at Q25 and MiXCR, keeping productive beta chains. Each entry is one CDR3 protein sequence, shown with its most common DNA and genes. Counted in this sample were 29,000 or so distinct CDR3 sequences; about a sixth of them appeared once. 3.5% to 4.5% of the sample is in the top ten clones. Sequences GTSNPN (CDR1) and SVGIG (CDR2) are obtained from the germline V gene (reference sequence). V is cut by 8 bases and J by 4 bases, and the space between the germline ends is 15 bases. The CDR3 has 14 amino acids, counting the end cysteine and phenylalanine. Only CDR3 DNA is held: 42 bases, read in frame from base 1.

The V gene is TRBV30 and the J gene is TRBJ2-6; the D gene cannot be resolved reliably. The source of this sequence is a human donor with pleural tuberculosis. Sequencing was done on a sample of peripheral blood. The CDR3 sequence is CAGLDRTGANVLTF. The nucleotides read TGTGCCGGATTGGACCGAACCGGGGCCAACGTCCTGACTTTC.